The 5 T cell receptor beta chains given below trace back to one sample, sequenced in a study of radiation and T cells in renal cell carcinoma. Time point: baseline pretreatment blood. The sample's treatment: 15 Gy SBRT to primary tumor, nephrectomy 4 weeks later. Only in-frame clones appear in the TCRdb table, and some are missing; sequencing was by immunoSEQ multiplex PCR. The sample carries some 100,000 clones, 65% to 85% recorded once. Sequenced here: blood, sampled from a patient whose treatment included radiotherapy and nephrectomy. These receptors all come from a man in his 60s with renal cell carcinoma.

Comment on this clone: This sample includes further DNA sequences coding for the same CDR3. The rearrangement joins TRBV19 to TRBJ1-1; no clear D. The CDR3 has 14 amino acids. Germline V gene data show CDR1 as LNHDA and CDR2 as SQIVND (reference sequence). With 4 bases removed from V and 2 bases from J, the gap between germline ends came to 11 bases. CDR3 DNA sequence: TGTGCCAGTAGTAATCCAGGAGTTAACACTGAAGCTTTCTTT. Translation gives CASSNPGVNTEAFF.

The rearrangement links TRBV10-3 to TRBJ2-1; D may match TRBD1 or TRBD2 (5 bases each). The CDR3 runs 14 residues. Deletions cut 6 bases from V and 4 bases from J, with 13 bases between. Germline V gene data show CDR1 as ENHRY and CDR2 as SYGVKD. The CDR3 DNA sequence: TGTGCCATCAGACGGGACCTATCATACAATGAGCAGTTCTTC. This translates into CAIRRDLSYNEQFF.

The chain employs TRBV11-2 and TRBJ2-3; D ambiguous. The CDR3 has 12 residues. Trimming removed 5 bases at V and 0 bases at J, with 3 bases between. Per germline, CDR1 SGHAT and CDR2 FQNNGV. The DNA of the CDR3 is TGTGCCAGCAGCGATAGCACAGATACGCAGTATTTT. Amino acids: CASSDSTDTQYF.

The chain is built from TRBV5-6 and TRBJ2-6; maybe TRBD2 (6 bases). The V end lost 1 base, the J end lost 4 bases, and 12 bases lay between the germline ends. The germline gives CDR1 SGHDT, CDR2 YYEEEE. The CDR3 loop spans 16 amino acids. This CDR3 reads CASSLWLASGANVLTF. CDR3 in DNA: TGTGCCAGCAGCTTGTGGCTAGCGTCCGGGGCCAACGTCCTGACTTTC.

The rearrangement links TRBV10-3 to TRBJ1-2, with D possibly TRBD1 on 6 matching bases. V gave up 5 bases and J gave up 5 bases, with 12 bases separating them. Germline assignment: CDR1 ENHRY and CDR2 SYGVKD. The CDR3 runs to 13 residues. The CDR3 coding sequence is TGTGCCATCAGTTCTGCAGGGGATTATGGCTACACCTTC. The encoded protein is CAISSAGDYGYTF.